These 26 T cell receptor beta chains were all obtained from the same sample, sequenced in a study of cytomegalovirus exposure and HLA in healthy donors. The PCR contained 60 Vbeta and 13 Jbeta primers. Produced via immunoSEQ multiplex PCR; TCRdb's table is partial and in-frame only. The sample contains approximately 95,000 clones, 78% of which appear only once. Sequenced sample: PBMCs. These receptors were collected from a woman between 40 and 50 years old in good health and CMV-seropositive.

This clone has just one count. This chain joins TRBV6-4 and TRBJ2-1; 7 bases are a match to TRBD2. Germline lookup yields CDR1 MRHNA and CDR2 SNTAGT. The CDR3 contains 14 residues. V was clipped by 2 bases and J by 8 bases; unmatched bases: 6. Written as DNA, the CDR3 is TGTGCCAGCAGTGACAGCAGCGGGAAGGATGAGCAGTTCTTC. Translated: CASSDSSGKDEQFF.

V is TRBV5-1 and J is TRBJ2-3; 11 nucleotides match TRBD1. Trimming took 4 bases from V and 4 from J; bases not matched to a gene: 8. The germline CDR1 and CDR2 sequences are SGHRS and YFSETQ. There are 16 residues in the CDR3. The CDR3 sequence is CASSPRDRGISDTQYF. DNA for the CDR3: TGCGCCAGCAGCCCGCGGGACAGGGGGATCTCAGATACGCAGTATTTT.

This clone was detected a few times. This sequence joins TRBV5-1 and TRBJ2-7, with TRBD2 identical over 7 bases. Germline V gene data show CDR1 as SGHRS and CDR2 as YFSETQ. With 0 bases clipped from V and 1 base from J, the junction kept 10 bases outside the gene matches. This CDR3 spans 17 amino acids. This CDR3 is CASSLGVGAGESYEQYF. CDR3 DNA sequence: TGCGCCAGCAGCTTGGGGGTTGGTGCGGGAGAGTCCTACGAGCAGTACTTC.

The chain recombines TRBV11-2 with TRBJ2-6; D possibly corresponds to TRBD1 (5 bases). The germline gives CDR1 SGHAT, CDR2 FQNNGV. The CDR3 covers 16 residues. V gave up 5 bases and J gave up 0 bases, with 11 bases separating them. The CDR3, as DNA: TGTGCCAGCAGCCCGCGACAGCCCTCTGGGGCCAACGTCCTGACTTTC. Translating it yields CASSPRQPSGANVLTF.

The CDR3 spells CASSVSGTGFHSYEQYF. CDR3 coding DNA: TGTGCCAGCAGCGTCTCCGGGACAGGGTTTCACTCCTACGAGCAGTACTTC. The chain links TRBV11-2 to TRBJ2-7; 9 bases are shared with TRBD1. V shed 5 bases and J 0 bases; nucleotides not matched to a gene: 11. Germline V gene lookup returns CDR1 SGHAT and CDR2 FQNNGV. The CDR3 consists of 17 residues. The complete variable domain, with remaining parts taken from reference TRBV11-2 and TRBJ2-7, reads EAGVAQSPRYKIIEKRQSVAFWCNPISGHATLYWYQQILGQGPKLLIQFQNNGVVDDSQLPKDRFSAERLKGVDSTLKIQPAKLEDSAVYLCASSVSGTGFHSYEQYFGPGTRLTVT.

The rearrangement links TRBV2 to TRBJ2-4; weak D call: TRBD2 (6 bases). The germline V gene encodes CDR1 SNHLY and CDR2 FYNNEI. There are 15 residues in the CDR3. V was cut by 4 bases and J by 6 bases, with 16 bases left in between. DNA for the CDR3: TGTGCCAGCAGTGGAATAGCGGTGGGGGGAAACATTCAGTACTTC. Translation: CASSGIAVGGNIQYF.

CDR3 coding DNA: TGTGCCTGGAGTGTAGGGGACAGGGGACCGAACACTGAAGCTTTCTTT. It specifies CAWSVGDRGPNTEAFF. This chain uses TRBV30 with TRBJ1-1; 10 bases fit TRBD1. CDR1 is GTSNPN and CDR2 is SVGIG in the germline V gene (reference sequence). The CDR3 runs 16 residues. Trimming cost V 0 bases and J 1 base; bases outside gene matches: 5.

This chain links TRBV15 with TRBJ1-1; tentatively, D is TRBD1 (5 bases). The ends were cut back, 5 bases at V and 6 bases at J, with 22 bases in the middle. The CDR3 length is 16 residues. Germline V gene lookup returns CDR1 LNHNV and CDR2 YYDKDF (reference sequence). The CDR3 nucleotides read TGTGCCACCAGCCCCCAGGGTTCAGGGTTAATGGCTGAAGCTTTCTTT. It encodes CATSPQGSGLMAEAFF. The full variable domain, rest sourced from reference TRBV15 and TRBJ1-1, is DAMVIQNPRYQVTQFGKPVTLSCSQTLNHNVMYWYQQKSSQAPKLLFHYYDKDFNNEADTPDNFQSRRPNTSFCFLDIRSPGLGDTAMYLCATSPQGSGLMAEAFFGQGTRLTVV.

CDR3 sequence: CSVAPGGGLVTQYF. For the CDR3, the DNA is TGCAGCGTTGCCCCAGGGGGCGGCCTGGTGACCCAGTACTTC. This sequence joins TRBV29-1 and TRBJ2-5, with 8 nucleotides matching TRBD1. V gave up 4 bases and J gave up 7 bases; unmatched junction bases: 11. Germline values: CDR1 SQVTM, CDR2 ANQGSEA. CDR3 length: 14 amino acids.

The V and J genes are TRBV12-5 and TRBJ1-2; 9 bases are a match to TRBD1. The V gene end was trimmed by 6 bases and the J gene end by 0 bases; junction bases not matched to a gene: 8. The CDR3 consists of 16 residues. The germline CDR1 and CDR2 sequences are LGHNT and FRNRAP. CDR3 in DNA: TGTGCTAGTGGGCGGGACAGGGAGGGAGCTAACTATGGCTACACCTTC. This gives the protein CASGRDREGANYGYTF.

The V gene is TRBV19, the J gene TRBJ2-5; D is possibly TRBD2 (6 bases). The DNA matches TRBJ2-7 better at its end, which makes the J call doubtful. The CDR3 runs to 16 residues. CDR1 is LNHDA, CDR2 SQIVND, per germline (reference sequence). The CDR3 loop is CASSGRTGAASYEQYF. CDR3 DNA: TGTGCCAGTAGTGGGAGGACGGGCGCGGCCTCCTACGAGCAGTACTTC.

The chain links TRBV29-1 to TRBJ2-1; D ambiguous. This CDR3 region has 11 residues. The germline V gene encodes CDR1 SQVTM and CDR2 ANQGSEA. V lost 4 bases to trimming and J lost 6 bases, with 7 bases between them. The chain's CDR3 is CSVALFNEQFF. CDR3 nucleotides: TGCAGCGTTGCACTGTTCAATGAGCAGTTCTTC.

The genes are TRBV7-9 and TRBJ1-4, with 9 bases lining up with TRBD1. The V gene end was trimmed by 6 bases and the J gene end by 8 bases; junction bases not matched to a gene: 7. Germline lookup yields CDR1 SEHNR and CDR2 FQNEAQ (reference sequence). The CDR3 runs 14 residues. The CDR3 is CASRRTGQGEKLFF. In DNA form, the CDR3 reads TGTGCCAGCAGACGAACGGGACAGGGAGAAAAACTGTTTTTT.

This sequence joins TRBV5-1 and TRBJ2-1; TRBD2 matches at 10 bases. The CDR3 consists of 13 residues. Germline CDR1 and CDR2: SGHRS and YFSETQ. Unmatched junction bases numbered 5, after V lost 4 bases and J lost 10 bases. The CDR3 spells CASSPLAGGEQFF. As DNA, the CDR3 is TGCGCCAGCAGCCCCTTAGCGGGAGGCGAGCAGTTCTTC.

The chain carries TRBV4-1 and TRBJ2-3, with TRBD2 matching over 10 bases. The germline gives CDR1 MGHRA, CDR2 YSYEKL. Trimming cost V 2 bases and J 5 bases; bases outside gene matches: 7. The CDR3 is 16 residues long. The CDR3 DNA is TGCGCCAGCAGCCAACCGGCTAGCGGGAGAGGAGATACGCAGTATTTT. The encoded protein is CASSQPASGRGDTQYF.

This sequence joins TRBV5-1 and TRBJ2-2; the match to TRBD2 covers 10 bases. The V segment lost 1 base and the J segment 2 bases; nucleotides outside the gene matches: 20. Germline V gene sequence: CDR1 SGHRS, CDR2 YFSETQ. The CDR3 runs to 22 residues. Here the CDR3 reads CASSLRGSSGRIRSANTGELFF. The CDR3 DNA reads as TGCGCCAGCAGCTTGAGGGGGAGTAGCGGGAGGATCCGCTCAGCAAACACCGGGGAGCTGTTTTTT.

V and J are TRBV6-4 and TRBJ1-2; TRBD1 might be the D (6 bases). V was shortened by 3 bases and J by 6 bases, with 11 bases between the two germline ends. CDR1 MRHNA and CDR2 SNTAGT come from the germline V gene. This CDR3 region has 13 residues. The DNA of the CDR3 is TGTGCCAGCAGTGAAGGCAGGGGAAATGGCTACACCTTC. It specifies CASSEGRGNGYTF.

The chain uses TRBV5-1 and TRBJ2-2, with 11 bases lining up with TRBD2. The CDR3 contains 17 residues. CDR1 and CDR2 (germline): SGHRS, YFSETQ. The V gene end was trimmed by 1 base and the J gene end by 6 bases; junction bases not matched to a gene: 8. The CDR3 nucleotides read TGCGCCAGCAGCTTGACTAGCGGGAGCCCCCTGGCCGGGGAGCTGTTTTTT. Translation: CASSLTSGSPLAGELFF.

The V and J genes are TRBV5-1 and TRBJ2-7, with 7 bases fitting TRBD1. Germline loops: CDR1 SGHRS, CDR2 YFSETQ. The CDR3 consists of 14 residues. V was pared by 4 bases and J by 3 bases, with 7 bases of the junction left unmatched. The CDR3: CASSPGQASYEQYF. CDR3 bases: TGCGCCAGCAGCCCAGGACAGGCAAGCTACGAGCAGTACTTC. Together with reference TRBV5-1 and TRBJ2-7, the CDR3 gives the full variable domain: KAGVTQTPRYLIKTRGQQVTLSCSPISGHRSVSWYQQTPGQGLQFLFEYFSETQRNKGNFPGRFSGRQFSNSRSEMNVSTLELGDSALYLCASSPGQASYEQYFGPGTRLTVT.

The rearrangement joins TRBV10-3 to TRBJ2-7; 10 nucleotides agree with TRBD1. The V and J ends lost 5 bases and 3 bases, in that order; junction bases with no gene match: 7. Germline-derived CDR1 and CDR2 are ENHRY and SYGVKD. The CDR3 sequence is 15 residues long. This CDR3 is CAISNSRTGGYEQYF. The CDR3 DNA reads TGTGCCATCAGTAACTCGAGGACAGGGGGCTACGAGCAGTACTTC.

V is TRBV28 and J is TRBJ2-1; 8 bases are shared with TRBD1. V shed 6 bases and J 4 bases; nucleotides not matched to a gene: 8. Germline CDR1 is MDHEN and CDR2 is SYDVKM. The CDR3 has 15 amino acids. CDR3 sequence (DNA): TGTGCCAGCAGATCGGACAGGGCATTTTACAATGAGCAGTTCTTC. Translating gives CASRSDRAFYNEQFF.

This clone was detected once. The chain is built from TRBV27 and TRBJ2-2; 10 bases align to TRBD1. Germline loops: CDR1 MNHEY, CDR2 SMNVEV (reference sequence). The CDR3 loop spans 16 amino acids. Losses at the gene ends were 1 base for V and 7 bases for J; bases not matched to a gene: 6. The CDR3 DNA is TGTGCCAGCAGTTTATTTCGGACAGGGGGTTTCGGGGAGCTGTTTTTT. As protein: CASSLFRTGGFGELFF.

The table lists this clone with a count of one. DNA of the CDR3: TGCAGCGTTGAGGGACTAGTAGGCGAGACCCAGTACTTC. Its translation: CSVEGLVGETQYF. V is TRBV29-1 and J is TRBJ2-5; TRBD2 matches 8 bases. This CDR3 contains 13 residues. Germline V gene sequence: CDR1 SQVTM, CDR2 ANQGSEA. J gave up 5 bases and V 3 bases, and 5 bases lay outside the gene matches.

This clone was counted once. The chain carries TRBV25-1 and TRBJ2-3; 8 bases agree with TRBD2. V lost 1 base and J lost 6; bases outside the gene matches: 9. The CDR3 is 16 amino acids. Germline CDR1 and CDR2: MGHDK and SYGVNS. The CDR3 region has the DNA TGTGCCAGCAGTGAATGGCGAGCGGGAGCGCCGGATACGCAGTATTTT. Its protein is CASSEWRAGAPDTQYF.

The gene calls are TRBV27 and TRBJ2-1; D is ambiguous. The CDR3 covers 12 residues. CDR1 and CDR2 from the germline V gene are MNHEY and SMNVEV (reference sequence). V was cut by 7 bases and J by 10 bases, with 14 bases left in between. CDR3 DNA: TGTGCCAGCACTCTCCCGTTCGCGGAGCAGTTCTTC. Translating it yields CASTLPFAEQFF.

The genes are TRBV30 and TRBJ1-1; D may be TRBD1 (5 bases). Per the germline V gene, CDR1 is GTSNPN and CDR2 is SVGIG (reference sequence). Trimming pared 4 bases from V and 4 bases from J, leaving 19 bases between. The CDR3 spans 15 residues. The CDR3: CAWIPRLRGGTEAFF. CDR3 nucleotides: TGTGCCTGGATCCCTCGACTGCGCGGGGGCACTGAAGCTTTCTTT.